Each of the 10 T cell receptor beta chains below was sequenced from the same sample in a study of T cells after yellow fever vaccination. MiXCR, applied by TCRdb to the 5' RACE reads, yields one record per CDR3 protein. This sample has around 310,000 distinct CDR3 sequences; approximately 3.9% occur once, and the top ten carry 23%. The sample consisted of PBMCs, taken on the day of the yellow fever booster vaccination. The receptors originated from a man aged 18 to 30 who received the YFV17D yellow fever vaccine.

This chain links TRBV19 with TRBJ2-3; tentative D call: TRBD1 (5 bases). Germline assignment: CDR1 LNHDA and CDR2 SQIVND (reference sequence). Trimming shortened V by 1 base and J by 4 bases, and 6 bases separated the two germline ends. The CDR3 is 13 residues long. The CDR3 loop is CASSIVGADTQYF. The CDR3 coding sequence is TGTGCCAGTAGTATAGTAGGGGCAGATACGCAGTATTTT.

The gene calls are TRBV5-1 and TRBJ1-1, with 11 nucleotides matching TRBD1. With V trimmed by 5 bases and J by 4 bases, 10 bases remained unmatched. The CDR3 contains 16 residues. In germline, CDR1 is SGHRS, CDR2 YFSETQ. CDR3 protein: CASRDWTGGAFTEAFF. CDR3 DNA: TGCGCCAGCAGGGATTGGACAGGGGGCGCTTTCACTGAAGCTTTCTTT.

Written as DNA, the CDR3 is TGTGCCAGCTCACCCGGGTCACTAGAACGAGGAGTGCAGTACTTC. Translation: CASSPGSLERGVQYF. The V gene is TRBV18, the J gene TRBJ2-7; D is perhaps TRBD2 (5 bases). Between the trimmed V and J ends, which lost 3 bases and 9 bases, there was a span of 21 bases. In germline, CDR1 is KGHSH, CDR2 LQKENI. The CDR3 totals 15 residues.

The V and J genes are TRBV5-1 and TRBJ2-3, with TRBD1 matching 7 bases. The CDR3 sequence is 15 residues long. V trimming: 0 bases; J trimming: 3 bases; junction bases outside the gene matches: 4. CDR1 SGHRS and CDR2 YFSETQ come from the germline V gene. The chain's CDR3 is CASSLAGQTTDTQYF. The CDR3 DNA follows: TGCGCCAGCAGCTTGGCGGGACAGACAACAGATACGCAGTATTTT.

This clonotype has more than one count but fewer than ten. As DNA, the CDR3 is TGTGCCAGCTCACCACGGACAGAAAGCACAGATACGCAGTATTTT. As protein: CASSPRTESTDTQYF. The V and J genes are TRBV18 and TRBJ2-3; a possible D gene is TRBD1 (6 bases). With 1 base removed from V and 0 bases from J, the gap between germline ends came to 8 bases. The CDR3 consists of 15 residues. From germline, CDR1 is KGHSH and CDR2 LQKENI. The entire variable domain, with the rest obtained from reference TRBV18 and TRBJ2-3, is as follows: NAGVMQNPRHLVRRRGQEARLRCSPMKGHSHVYWYRQLPEEGLKFMVYLQKENIIDESGMPKERFSAEFPKEGPSILRIQQVVRGDSAAYFCASSPRTESTDTQYFGPGTRLTVL.

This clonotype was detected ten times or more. The CDR3 DNA is TGCGCCAGCAGCCCCCGGAGCGGGGGGCCTGAGCAGTTCTTC. The encoded protein is CASSPRSGGPEQFF. The chain couples TRBV4-3 to TRBJ2-1, with TRBD2 matching over 9 bases. CDR1 is LGHNA and CDR2 is YSLEER in the germline V gene. The CDR3 covers 14 residues. Germline trimming cut 4 bases from V and 9 bases from J; bases unmatched to any gene: 7.

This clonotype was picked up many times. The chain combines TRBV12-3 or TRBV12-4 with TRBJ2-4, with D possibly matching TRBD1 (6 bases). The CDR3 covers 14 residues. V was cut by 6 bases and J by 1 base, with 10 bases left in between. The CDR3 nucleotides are TGTGCCAGCAGCCAAGACAGGGCCAAAAACATTCAGTACTTC. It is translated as CASSQDRAKNIQYF.

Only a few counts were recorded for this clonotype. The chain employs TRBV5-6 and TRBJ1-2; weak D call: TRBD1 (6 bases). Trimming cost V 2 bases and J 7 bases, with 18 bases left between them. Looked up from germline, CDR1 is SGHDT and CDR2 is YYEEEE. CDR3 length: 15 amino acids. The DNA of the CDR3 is TGTGCCAGCAGCTTAGGGCAGGGGAAATGGAGTGGCTACACCTTC. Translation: CASSLGQGKWSGYTF.

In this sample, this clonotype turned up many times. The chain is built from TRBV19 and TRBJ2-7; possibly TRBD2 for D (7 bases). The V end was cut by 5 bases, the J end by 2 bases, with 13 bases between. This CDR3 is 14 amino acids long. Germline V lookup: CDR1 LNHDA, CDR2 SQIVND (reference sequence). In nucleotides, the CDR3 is TGTGCCAGTAGTCCCCGCGGGGGCGCCTACGAGCAGTACTTC. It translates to CASSPRGGAYEQYF.

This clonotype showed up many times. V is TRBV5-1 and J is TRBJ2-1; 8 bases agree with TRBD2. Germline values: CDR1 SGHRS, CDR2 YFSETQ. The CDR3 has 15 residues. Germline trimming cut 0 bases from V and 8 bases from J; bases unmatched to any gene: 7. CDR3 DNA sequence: TGCGCCAGCAGCTTGGTCGGCGGGGGGACTGATGAGCAGTTCTTC. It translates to CASSLVGGGTDEQFF.